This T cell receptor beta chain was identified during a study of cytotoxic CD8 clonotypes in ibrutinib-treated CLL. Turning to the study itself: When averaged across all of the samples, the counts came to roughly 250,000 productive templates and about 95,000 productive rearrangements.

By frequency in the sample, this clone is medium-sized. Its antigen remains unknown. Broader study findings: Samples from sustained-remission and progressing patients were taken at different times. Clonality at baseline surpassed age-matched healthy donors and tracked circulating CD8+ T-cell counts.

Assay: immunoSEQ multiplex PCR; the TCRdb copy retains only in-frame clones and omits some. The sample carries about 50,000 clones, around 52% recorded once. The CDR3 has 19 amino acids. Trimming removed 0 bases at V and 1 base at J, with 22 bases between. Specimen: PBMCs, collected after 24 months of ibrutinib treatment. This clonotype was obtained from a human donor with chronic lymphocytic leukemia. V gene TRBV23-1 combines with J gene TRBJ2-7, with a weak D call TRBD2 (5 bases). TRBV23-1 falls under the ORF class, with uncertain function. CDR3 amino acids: CASSQSHGPRTPGSYEQYF. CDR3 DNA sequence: TGCGCCAGCAGTCAATCGCACGGTCCCAGGACCCCGGGGTCCTACGAGCAGTACTTC.